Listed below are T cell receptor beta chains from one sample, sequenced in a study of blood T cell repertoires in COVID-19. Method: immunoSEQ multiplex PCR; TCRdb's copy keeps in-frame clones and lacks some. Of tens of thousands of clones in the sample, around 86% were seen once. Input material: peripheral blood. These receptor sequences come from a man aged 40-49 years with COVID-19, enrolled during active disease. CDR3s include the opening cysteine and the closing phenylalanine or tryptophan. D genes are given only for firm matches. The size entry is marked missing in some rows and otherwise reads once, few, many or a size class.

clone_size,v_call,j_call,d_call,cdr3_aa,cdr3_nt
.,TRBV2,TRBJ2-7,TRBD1,CASSEVQGAGEQYF,TGTGCCAGCAGTGAGGTCCAGGGGGCTGGCGAGCAGTACTTC
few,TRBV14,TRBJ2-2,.,CASSRGMAGELFF,TGTGCCAGCAGCCGAGGGATGGCCGGGGAGCTGTTTTTT
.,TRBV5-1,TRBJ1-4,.,CASSLGTDIWREKLFF,TGCGCCAGCAGCTTGGGTACCGACATATGGAGGGAAAAACTGTTTTTT
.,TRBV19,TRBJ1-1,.,CASSIRGGAFF,TGTGCCAGTAGTATCCGGGGGGGAGCTTTCTTT
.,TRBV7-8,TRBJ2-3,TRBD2,CASSLRGDGTDTQYF,TGTGCCAGCAGCCTACGGGGGGACGGCACAGATACGCAGTATTTT
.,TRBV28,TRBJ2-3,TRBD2,CASSFAGRADTQYF,TGTGCCAGCAGTTTTGCAGGGAGGGCAGATACGCAGTATTTT
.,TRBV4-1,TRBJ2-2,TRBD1,CASRYRGTNTGELFF,TGCGCCAGCAGGTACAGGGGAACGAACACCGGGGAGCTGTTTTTT
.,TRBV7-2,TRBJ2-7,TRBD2,CASSMTSGGAEYEQYF,TGTGCCAGCAGCATGACTAGCGGGGGGGCCGAGTACGAGCAGTACTTC
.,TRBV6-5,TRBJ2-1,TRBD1,CASRPPQTGRDFF,TGTGCCAGCAGGCCCCCCCAGACAGGGAGAGATTTCTTC
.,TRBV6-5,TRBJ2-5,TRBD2,CASRTGQGGETQYF,TGTGCCAGCAGAACTGGGCAGGGAGGGGAGACCCAGTACTTC
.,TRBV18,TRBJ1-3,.,CASSPAGDSLSGNTIYF,TGTGCCAGCTCACCAGCGGGTGATTCCCTCTCTGGAAACACCATATATTTT
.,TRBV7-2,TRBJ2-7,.,CASSLALSREYEQYF,TGTGCCAGCAGCTTAGCGCTGTCCAGGGAATACGAGCAGTACTTC
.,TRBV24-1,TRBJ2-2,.,CATGAAESAGELFF,TGTGCCACAGGGGCGGCAGAGTCTGCCGGGGAGCTGTTTTTT
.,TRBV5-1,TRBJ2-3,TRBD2,CASRAGGTQDTQYF,TGCGCCAGCAGGGCGGGGGGGACCCAAGATACGCAGTATTTT
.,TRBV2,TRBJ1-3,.,CASRGDGRNTIYF,TGTGCCAGCAGGGGAGACGGGCGGAACACCATATATTTT
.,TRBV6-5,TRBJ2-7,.,CASSYGGDTYEQYF,TGTGCCAGCAGTTACGGTGGGGACACCTACGAGCAGTACTTC
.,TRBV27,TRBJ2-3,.,CASAPSPGVTDTQYF,TGTGCCAGCGCCCCCAGTCCAGGGGTCACAGATACGCAGTATTTT
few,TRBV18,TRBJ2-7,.,CASSPRAGNTYEQYF,TGTGCCAGCTCACCCCGGGCGGGGAACACCTACGAGCAGTACTTC
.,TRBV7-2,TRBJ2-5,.,CASSSAPPGAQYF,TGTGCCAGCAGCTCAGCCCCCCCGGGAGCCCAGTACTTC
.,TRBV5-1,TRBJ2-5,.,CASSWGDRQETQYF,TGCGCCAGCAGCTGGGGGGACCGCCAAGAGACCCAGTACTTC
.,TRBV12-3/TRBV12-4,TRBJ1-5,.,CASSKSGNQPQHF,TGTGCCAGCAGTAAGTCGGGCAATCAGCCCCAGCATTTT
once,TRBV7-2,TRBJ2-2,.,CASSHQANTGELFF,TGTGCCAGCAGCCATCAGGCAAACACCGGGGAGCTGTTTTTT
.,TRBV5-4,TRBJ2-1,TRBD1,CASRRQGSYNEQFF,TGTGCCAGCAGGAGACAGGGCTCCTACAATGAGCAGTTCTTC
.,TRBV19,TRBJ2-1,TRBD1,CASSMTGSYNEQFF,TGTGCCAGTAGTATGACAGGGTCCTACAATGAGCAGTTCTTC
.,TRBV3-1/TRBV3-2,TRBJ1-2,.,CASRGNPGGYTF,TGTGCCAGCCGGGGGAATCCGGGGGGCTACACCTTC
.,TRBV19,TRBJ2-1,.,CASSDTGFEQFF,TGTGCCAGTAGCGACACAGGGTTTGAGCAGTTCTTC
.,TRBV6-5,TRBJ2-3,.,CASSQGTDTQYF,TGTGCCAGCAGTCAGGGGACAGATACGCAGTATTTT
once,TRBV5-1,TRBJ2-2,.,CASSPGQPIANTGELFF,TGCGCCAGCAGCCCCGGACAGCCCATCGCGAACACCGGGGAGCTGTTTTTT
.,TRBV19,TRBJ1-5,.,CASTPIGGGNQPQHF,TGTGCCAGTACTCCAATCGGGGGGGGCAATCAGCCCCAGCATTTT
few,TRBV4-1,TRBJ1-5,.,CASSQDTAHRPQHF,TGCGCCAGCAGCCAAGATACAGCCCATCGGCCCCAGCATTTT
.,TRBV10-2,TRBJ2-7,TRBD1,CASSEGEGTGAYEQYF,TGCGCCAGCAGTGAAGGGGAAGGGACAGGGGCCTACGAGCAGTACTTC
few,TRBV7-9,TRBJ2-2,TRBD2,CASSPSGRNTGELFF,TGTGCCAGCAGCCCTAGCGGGAGGAACACCGGGGAGCTGTTTTTT
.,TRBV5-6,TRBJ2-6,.,CASSSRGSGANVLTF,TGTGCCAGCAGCTCAAGGGGTTCCGGGGCCAACGTCCTGACTTTC
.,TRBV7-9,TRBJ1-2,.,CASRLSGVDYGYTF,TGTGCCAGCAGACTTTCAGGTGTAGACTATGGCTACACCTTC
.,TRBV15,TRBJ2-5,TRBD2,CATSTELSGGATETQYF,TGTGCCACCAGCACCGAGCTGAGCGGGGGGGCAACAGAGACCCAGTACTTC
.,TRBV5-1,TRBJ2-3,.,CASSRDRPDTDTQYF,TGCGCCAGCAGCCGCGACAGGCCCGACACAGATACGCAGTATTTT
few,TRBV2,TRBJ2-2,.,CASNRDQNTGELFF,TGTGCCAGCAACAGGGACCAGAACACCGGGGAGCTGTTTTTT
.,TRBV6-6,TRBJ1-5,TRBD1,CASSLGQGNQPQHF,TGTGCCAGCAGCCTCGGACAGGGAAATCAGCCCCAGCATTTT
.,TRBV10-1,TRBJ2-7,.,CATSRGYEQYF,TGCGCCACCTCACGAGGCTACGAGCAGTACTTC
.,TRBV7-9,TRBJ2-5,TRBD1,CASSPSTGIQTQYF,TGTGCCAGCAGCCCATCGACAGGGATCCAGACCCAGTACTTC
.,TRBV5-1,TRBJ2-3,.,CASTQGGLTYTDTQYF,TGCGCCAGCACCCAAGGAGGACTAACTTACACAGATACGCAGTATTTT
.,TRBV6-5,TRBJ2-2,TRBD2,CASRTSGTTGELFF,TGTGCCAGCAGAACTAGCGGGACCACCGGGGAGCTGTTTTTT
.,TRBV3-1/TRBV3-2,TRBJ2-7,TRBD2,CASTLGGSHEQYF,TGTGCCAGCACCCTGGGAGGGTCCCACGAGCAGTACTTC
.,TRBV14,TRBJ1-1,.,CASSPGNWDTEAFF,TGTGCCAGCAGCCCAGGGAACTGGGACACTGAAGCTTTCTTT
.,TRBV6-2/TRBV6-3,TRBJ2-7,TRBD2,CASSYVQGGYEQYF,TGTGCCAGCAGTTACGTCCAGGGAGGGTACGAGCAGTACTTC
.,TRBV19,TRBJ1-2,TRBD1,CASWTGNYGYTF,TGTGCCAGCTGGACAGGGAACTATGGCTACACCTTC
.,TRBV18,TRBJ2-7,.,CASSPSWGPTYEQYF,TGTGCCAGCTCACCATCGTGGGGGCCAACCTACGAGCAGTACTTC
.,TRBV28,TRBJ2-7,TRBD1,CASTPGGQGADEQYF,TGTGCCAGCACCCCGGGGGGACAGGGGGCAGACGAGCAGTACTTC
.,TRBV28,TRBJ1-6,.,CASSPPGRDSPLHF,TGTGCCAGCAGTCCCCCAGGGCGCGACTCACCCCTCCACTTT
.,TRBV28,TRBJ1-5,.,CASRSLGRGWGQPQHF,TGTGCCAGCAGATCCCTTGGCAGGGGCTGGGGTCAGCCCCAGCATTTT
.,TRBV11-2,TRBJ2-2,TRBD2,CASSRSGTNTGELFF,TGTGCCAGCAGCCGTAGCGGGACGAACACCGGGGAGCTGTTTTTT
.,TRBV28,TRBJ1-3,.,CASTIGGSPGNTIYF,TGTGCCAGCACCATTGGGGGGAGCCCCGGAAACACCATATATTTT
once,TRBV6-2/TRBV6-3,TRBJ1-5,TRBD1,CASSRDSRNQPQHF,TGTGCCAGCAGCCGGGACAGCCGAAATCAGCCCCAGCATTTT